These 14 T cell receptor beta chains came from one sample sequenced in a study of OX40 agonist ivuxolimab in advanced cancers. Library generation was performed with the immunoSEQ multiplex PCR assay. The table was pulled from immuneACCESS by TCRdb, which kept in-frame rearrangements only. Such tables lose some clones; where checked, under half of the loss comes from unresolved V genes, and the rest has no known cause. Counted in this sample were 65,000 to 90,000 clones; around 89% of them appeared once. The ten biggest clones cover 0.4% to 0.55% of the sample. Here the sequenced sample was CD4+ or CD8+ T cells sorted from blood, taken in a trial of the OX40 agonist ivuxolimab. Source of these receptors: an adult with an advanced solid tumor such as melanoma, head and neck, liver or kidney cancer.

The chain is built from TRBV4-2 and TRBJ2-3; 7 bases are a match to TRBD2. The CDR3 consists of 16 residues. V dropped 1 base and J dropped 3; count of bases not matched to a gene: 7. Germline lookup yields CDR1 LGHNA and CDR2 YNFKEQ. The CDR3 region has the DNA TGTGCCAGCAGCCAAGGTTGGGAGGGCCCGACAGATACGCAGTATTTT. Translated, it gives CASSQGWEGPTDTQYF.

The rearrangement joins TRBV28 to TRBJ1-1; 7 bases agree with TRBD1. V trimming: 9 bases; J trimming: 5 bases; junction bases outside the gene matches: 9. The CDR3 contains 13 residues. Germline V gives CDR1 MDHEN, CDR2 SYDVKM. The chain's CDR3 is CASQSTGRTEAFF. CDR3 nucleotide sequence: TGTGCCAGTCAATCGACAGGGCGGACTGAAGCTTTCTTT.

The chain joins TRBV10-2 to TRBJ2-1; 12 positions agree with TRBD2. Germline values: CDR1 WSHSY, CDR2 SAAADI. The CDR3 totals 14 residues. With 4 bases clipped from V and 8 bases from J, the junction kept 3 bases outside the gene matches. The CDR3, as DNA: TGCGCCAGCAGTGGGACTAGCGGGAACGATGAGCAGTTCTTC. Translation gives CASSGTSGNDEQFF.

This clone was counted only a few times. The chain combines TRBV27 with TRBJ1-2; a possible D gene is TRBD1 (6 bases). Germline CDR1 MNHEY, CDR2 SMNVEV (reference sequence). The CDR3 runs to 14 residues. Trimming took 2 bases from V and 7 from J, leaving 14 bases between them. This CDR3 is CASSLSPRGGGYTF. The DNA for the CDR3 is TGTGCCAGCAGTTTAAGCCCCAGGGGAGGTGGCTACACCTTC.

V and J are TRBV29-1 and TRBJ2-5, with D perhaps assigned TRBD1 or TRBD2 (5 bases each). V lost 5 bases to trimming and J lost 3 bases, with 16 bases between them. Germline V CDR1 and CDR2: SQVTM, ANQGSEA. There are 14 residues in the CDR3. In nucleotides, the CDR3 is TGCAGCGTTACTCTGTCGGGGCCTAAAGAGACCCAGTACTTC. Translation gives CSVTLSGPKETQYF.

The V call is TRBV6-5, the J call TRBJ1-6, with 8 bases that match TRBD1. The ends lost 6 bases at V and 7 bases at J; junction bases unmatched: 5. The CDR3 contains 14 residues. Germline V gene data show CDR1 as MNHEY and CDR2 as SVGAGI. In DNA, the CDR3 is TGTGCCAGCAGCCGGACAGGGATGAATTCACCCCTCCACTTT. Its translation: CASSRTGMNSPLHF.

V is TRBV2 and J is TRBJ1-2; 10 positions match TRBD1. J was trimmed by 3 bases and V by 8 bases; bases with no gene match: 18. The CDR3 consists of 18 residues. Germline lookup yields CDR1 SNHLY and CDR2 FYNNEI. As DNA, the CDR3 is TGTGCCAGCTGGACCGACGCAAGAGACAGGGGGCGGGACTATGGCTACACCTTC. This translates into CASWTDARDRGRDYGYTF.

The V gene is TRBV2, the J gene TRBJ2-5; D may be TRBD1 (5 bases). The V gene lost 6 bases and the J gene lost 0 bases, with 11 bases spanning the gap. Per germline, CDR1 SNHLY and CDR2 FYNNEI. The CDR3 totals 14 residues. The DNA of the CDR3 is TGTGCCAGCAGAGAACAGGCGTACCAAGAGACCCAGTACTTC. Translating gives CASREQAYQETQYF.

The chain is built from TRBV5-4 and TRBJ1-2; no firm D call. Trimming removed 1 base at V and 5 bases at J, with 15 bases between. This CDR3 has 15 residues. Germline V gives CDR1 SGHNT, CDR2 YYREEE (reference sequence). This CDR3 is CASSLPPGMGYGYTF. The CDR3 DNA reads as TGTGCCAGCAGCTTGCCGCCGGGTATGGGATATGGCTACACCTTC.

V gene TRBV19 combines with J gene TRBJ2-7; perhaps TRBD1 as D (6 bases). The ends were cut back, 4 bases at V and 1 base at J, with 8 bases in the middle. This CDR3 region has 13 residues. The germline V gene has CDR1 LNHDA and CDR2 SQIVND (reference sequence). This CDR3 reads CASSRGGSYEQYF. The CDR3 coding sequence is TGTGCCAGTAGTAGAGGGGGTTCCTACGAGCAGTACTTC.

The DNA of the CDR3 is TGTGCCTGGACTCACTCTCAGAGAGGCGAGCAGTACTTC. Amino acid sequence: CAWTHSQRGEQYF. This chain connects TRBV30 to TRBJ2-7; D not resolved. CDR3 length: 13 amino acids. Germline V gene data show CDR1 as GTSNPN and CDR2 as SVGIG (reference sequence). The V and J ends lost 4 bases and 6 bases respectively, with 16 bases between them.

The chain combines TRBV5-1 with TRBJ2-3; 8 nucleotides line up with TRBD2. This CDR3 contains 16 residues. CDR1 SGHRS and CDR2 YFSETQ come from the germline V gene. Losses at the gene ends were 2 bases for V and 5 bases for J; bases not matched to a gene: 10. The chain's CDR3 is CASSFSGIRTVDTQYF. Written as DNA, the CDR3 is TGCGCCAGCAGCTTTAGCGGGATTCGAACGGTAGATACGCAGTATTTT. Based on the CDR3 plus reference TRBV5-1 and TRBJ2-3, the full variable domain is KAGVTQTPRYLIKTRGQQVTLSCSPISGHRSVSWYQQTPGQGLQFLFEYFSETQRNKGNFPGRFSGRQFSNSRSEMNVSTLELGDSALYLCASSFSGIRTVDTQYFGPGTRLTVL.

The chain uses TRBV7-9 and TRBJ2-7; unclear D gene. The CDR3 is 13 residues long. The germline CDR1 and CDR2 sequences are SEHNR and FQNEAQ (reference sequence). V dropped 3 bases and J dropped 2 bases, with 8 bases sitting between them. CDR3 sequence (DNA): TGTGCCAGCAGCTTTGGAACTACCTACGAGCAGTACTTC. Amino acid sequence: CASSFGTTYEQYF.

This rearrangement joins TRBV11-2 to TRBJ2-2; 8 bases are shared with TRBD1. The ends lost 5 bases at V and 5 bases at J; junction bases unmatched: 4. The CDR3 consists of 14 residues. Germline assignment: CDR1 SGHAT and CDR2 FQNNGV. CDR3 nucleotide sequence: TGTGCCAGCAGCCAGGACAGGGTTACCGGGGAGCTGTTTTTT. The encoded protein is CASSQDRVTGELFF.